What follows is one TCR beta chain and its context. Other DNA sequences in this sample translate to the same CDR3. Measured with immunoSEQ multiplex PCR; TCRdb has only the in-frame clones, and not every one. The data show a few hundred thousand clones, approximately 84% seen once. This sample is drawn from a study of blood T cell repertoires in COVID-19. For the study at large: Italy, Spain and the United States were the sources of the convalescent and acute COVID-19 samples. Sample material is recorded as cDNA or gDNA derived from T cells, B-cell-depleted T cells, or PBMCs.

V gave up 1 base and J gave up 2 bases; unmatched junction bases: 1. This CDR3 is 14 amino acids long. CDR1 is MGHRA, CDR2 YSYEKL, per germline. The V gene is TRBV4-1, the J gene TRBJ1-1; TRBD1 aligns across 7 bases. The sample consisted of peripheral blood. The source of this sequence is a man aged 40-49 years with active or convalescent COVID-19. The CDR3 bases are TGCGCCAGCAGCCAAGGGGACAGCAACACTGAAGCTTTCTTT. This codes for CASSQGDSNTEAFF.